The rows below give T cell receptor beta chains drawn from one sample of a study of blood T cells in healthy people across ages. MiXCR, run by TCRdb on the 5' RACE reads, gives a single entry per CDR3 protein. The sample yields about 750,000 distinct CDR3 sequences, roughly 50% seen once. The sample comprised blood. The receptors stem from a man older than 75 in good health. CDR3s include the opening cysteine and the closing phenylalanine or tryptophan. Fields, in order: D gene, J gene, V gene, clone size, CDR3 protein, CDR3 DNA. D genes are given only for firm matches. Only part of the rows carry a size: once, few, many, or a class if the clone is expanded.

D: NA; J: TRBJ2-5; V: TRBV20-1; size: NA; CDR3: CSARDGGKETQYF; DNA: TGCAGTGCTAGAGATGGGGGTAAAGAGACCCAGTACTTC
D: TRBD2; J: TRBJ2-5; V: TRBV20-1; size: once; CDR3: CSARRRRLAGGQSSYNEQYF; DNA: TGCAGTGCTAGACGTCGAAGACTAGCGGGAGGCCAAAGCTCCTACAATGAGCAGTACTTC
D: NA; J: TRBJ2-6; V: TRBV12-3/TRBV12-4; size: NA; CDR3: CASRPNGSGANVLTF; DNA: TGTGCCAGCAGACCGAATGGATCTGGGGCCAACGTCCTGACTTTC
D: TRBD2; J: TRBJ2-1; V: TRBV28; size: once; CDR3: CASSPGLAGIGRNEQFF; DNA: TGTGCCAGCAGTCCGGGACTAGCGGGAATAGGGCGTAATGAGCAGTTCTTC
D: NA; J: TRBJ2-7; V: TRBV28; size: once; CDR3: CASSIRTRGTYEQYF; DNA: TGTGCCAGCAGTATACGGACCCGGGGCACCTACGAGCAGTACTTC
D: NA; J: TRBJ1-1; V: TRBV10-3; size: once; CDR3: CAIRDRKNTEAFF; DNA: TGTGCCATCAGAGACAGGAAGAACACTGAAGCTTTCTTT
D: NA; J: TRBJ1-2; V: TRBV14; size: NA; CDR3: CASSQLPAWRTNYGYTF; DNA: TGTGCCAGCAGCCAGTTGCCGGCCTGGCGGACTAACTATGGCTACACCTTC
D: NA; J: TRBJ2-7; V: TRBV7-9; size: NA; CDR3: CASSLFSGTYEQYF; DNA: TGTGCCAGCAGCTTATTTAGCGGCACCTACGAGCAGTACTTC
D: NA; J: TRBJ1-6; V: TRBV16; size: medium-sized; CDR3: CASSPQGGRLHF; DNA: TGTGCCAGCAGCCCCCAGGGAGGACGCCTCCACTTT
D: NA; J: TRBJ2-1; V: TRBV15; size: NA; CDR3: CATSRDQSRGAAYNEQFF; DNA: TGTGCCACCAGCAGAGATCAAAGTCGCGGGGCGGCCTACAATGAGCAGTTCTTC
D: TRBD1; J: TRBJ2-5; V: TRBV6-5; size: NA; CDR3: CASSSLGRGQETQYF; DNA: TGTGCCAGCAGTTCCCTGGGCAGGGGGCAGGAGACCCAGTACTTC
D: NA; J: TRBJ2-3; V: TRBV11-2; size: few; CDR3: CASSPRHAQYF; DNA: TGTGCCAGCAGTCCCCGACATGCGCAGTATTTT
D: NA; J: TRBJ2-3; V: TRBV9; size: NA; CDR3: CASSVGVADSTDTQYF; DNA: TGTGCCAGCAGCGTAGGAGTTGCGGACAGCACAGATACGCAGTATTTT
D: NA; J: TRBJ1-2; V: TRBV12-3/TRBV12-4; size: many; CDR3: CASSPGVNYGYTF; DNA: TGTGCCAGCAGTCCCGGGGTTAACTATGGCTACACCTTC
D: NA; J: TRBJ2-1; V: TRBV7-3; size: NA; CDR3: CASSLGVSANNEQFF; DNA: TGTGCCAGCAGCTTAGGTGTTAGCGCCAACAATGAGCAGTTCTTC
D: TRBD2; J: TRBJ2-6; V: TRBV6-2/TRBV6-3; size: few; CDR3: CASSYLFRGGGRATGANVLTF; DNA: TGTGCCAGCAGTTACCTGTTTCGTGGTGGCGGGAGGGCCACTGGGGCCAACGTCCTGACTTTC
D: NA; J: TRBJ2-1; V: TRBV20-1; size: NA; CDR3: CSVRVVNEQFF; DNA: TGCAGTGTTAGAGTAGTAAACGAGCAGTTCTTC
D: TRBD1; J: TRBJ2-7; V: TRBV12-3/TRBV12-4; size: NA; CDR3: CACSISGTAYEQYF; DNA: TGTGCCTGCAGTATTTCCGGGACAGCCTACGAGCAGTACTTC
D: NA; J: TRBJ1-2; V: TRBV20-1; size: NA; CDR3: CSALSRASGDYGYTF; DNA: TGCAGTGCTTTGAGCAGGGCGTCGGGGGACTATGGCTACACCTTC
D: NA; J: TRBJ2-7; V: TRBV12-3/TRBV12-4; size: NA; CDR3: CASSPGLVGSHEQYF; DNA: TGTGCCAGCAGTCCGGGACTTGTCGGGTCCCACGAGCAGTACTTC
D: NA; J: TRBJ1-3; V: TRBV4-1; size: NA; CDR3: CASSQAGNTIYF; DNA: TGCGCCAGCAGCCAAGCCGGAAACACCATATATTTT
D: TRBD2; J: TRBJ2-3; V: TRBV9; size: NA; CDR3: CASSTQGLAEADTQYF; DNA: TGTGCCAGCAGCACCCAGGGACTAGCGGAGGCAGATACGCAGTATTTT
D: TRBD2; J: TRBJ2-7; V: TRBV15; size: NA; CDR3: CATSIGGEQYF; DNA: TGTGCCACCAGCATCGGGGGGGAGCAGTACTTC
D: TRBD2; J: TRBJ2-3; V: TRBV2; size: NA; CDR3: CASSEGTSGLYAYF; DNA: TGTGCCAGCAGTGAGGGGACTAGCGGTTTATACGCGTATTTT
D: NA; J: TRBJ2-6; V: TRBV12-3/TRBV12-4; size: NA; CDR3: CASSLWVDGANVLTF; DNA: TGTGCCAGCAGTTTGTGGGTGGATGGGGCCAACGTCCTGACTTTC
D: NA; J: TRBJ1-5; V: TRBV12-3/TRBV12-4; size: NA; CDR3: CASSLKVDQPQHF; DNA: TGTGCCAGCAGTTTGAAGGTGGATCAGCCCCAGCATTTT
D: TRBD1; J: TRBJ1-1; V: TRBV20-1; size: NA; CDR3: CSAARDRGIMNTEAFF; DNA: TGCAGTGCTGCCCGGGACAGGGGCATTATGAACACTGAAGCTTTCTTT
D: NA; J: TRBJ2-3; V: TRBV20-1; size: NA; CDR3: CSARGQYTDTQYF; DNA: TGCAGTGCTAGGGGGCAGTACACAGATACGCAGTATTTT
D: NA; J: TRBJ2-1; V: TRBV7-9; size: NA; CDR3: CASSLVTHSSYNEQFF; DNA: TGTGCCAGCAGCTTAGTGACTCACAGCTCCTACAATGAGCAGTTCTTC
D: TRBD2; J: TRBJ2-5; V: TRBV29-1; size: once; CDR3: CNVAGAGETQYF; DNA: TGCAACGTTGCGGGAGCGGGAGAGACCCAGTACTTC
D: NA; J: TRBJ2-7; V: TRBV20-1; size: few; CDR3: CSARAPGMSYEQYF; DNA: TGCAGTGCTAGGGCACCAGGGATGTCGTACGAGCAGTACTTC
D: NA; J: TRBJ2-1; V: TRBV6-5; size: few; CDR3: CASSFRLGVVNEQFF; DNA: TGTGCCAGCAGTTTTAGGCTAGGGGTTGTCAATGAGCAGTTCTTC
D: NA; J: TRBJ2-3; V: TRBV25-1; size: NA; CDR3: CASSGDFHRASTDTQYF; DNA: TGTGCCAGCAGTGGGGACTTTCACAGGGCTAGCACAGATACGCAGTATTTT
D: TRBD1; J: TRBJ2-1; V: TRBV29-1; size: NA; CDR3: CSAPYRGHEQFF; DNA: TGCAGCGCTCCTTACAGGGGCCATGAGCAGTTCTTC
D: NA; J: TRBJ1-2; V: TRBV20-1; size: few; CDR3: CSARGAPDRLYGYTF; DNA: TGCAGTGCTAGGGGGGCCCCAGACAGACTTTATGGCTACACCTTC
D: TRBD1; J: TRBJ1-2; V: TRBV11-2; size: NA; CDR3: CASSPDRGGYGYTF; DNA: TGTGCCAGCAGCCCCGACAGGGGTGGCTATGGCTACACCTTC
D: NA; J: TRBJ2-7; V: TRBV21-1; size: NA; CDR3: CASSRIGLAGELGEPYNEQYF; DNA: TGTGCCAGCAGCAGAATAGGACTAGCGGGAGAACTAGGGGAGCCCTACAATGAGCAGTACTTC
D: TRBD2; J: TRBJ2-5; V: TRBV7-2; size: few; CDR3: CASSPTQITSGYF; DNA: TGTGCCAGCAGCCCCACCCAAATAACTAGCGGGTACTTC
D: NA; J: TRBJ2-3; V: TRBV10-3; size: few; CDR3: CASLRDNTDTQYF; DNA: TGTGCCTCCCTCCGGGACAACACAGATACGCAGTATTTT
D: TRBD2; J: TRBJ2-3; V: TRBV12-3/TRBV12-4; size: NA; CDR3: CASSPLPGLAGTDTQYF; DNA: TGTGCCAGCAGTCCTCTCCCAGGACTAGCGGGGACAGATACGCAGTATTTT
D: NA; J: TRBJ1-1; V: TRBV3-1; size: NA; CDR3: CASTASRGNTEAFF; DNA: TGTGCCAGCACTGCGTCCAGGGGTAACACTGAAGCTTTCTTT
D: TRBD1; J: TRBJ1-1; V: TRBV29-1; size: NA; CDR3: CSVTGQGGGNTEAFF; DNA: TGCAGCGTGACCGGACAGGGGGGAGGGAACACTGAAGCTTTCTTT
D: NA; J: TRBJ2-3; V: TRBV7-9; size: few; CDR3: CASSPLASGKYF; DNA: TGTGCCAGCAGCCCCCTGGCTTCCGGAAAGTATTTT
D: NA; J: TRBJ2-3; V: TRBV5-1; size: few; CDR3: CASSLVGGSQDRYAYF; DNA: TGCGCCAGCAGCTTGGTTGGCGGGAGTCAGGACAGATACGCGTATTTT
D: NA; J: TRBJ1-1; V: TRBV29-1; size: NA; CDR3: CSVARDRGTEAFF; DNA: TGCAGCGTTGCGCGCGACCGGGGGACTGAAGCTTTCTTT
D: NA; J: TRBJ2-4; V: TRBV12-3/TRBV12-4; size: few; CDR3: CASSLAAGNIQYF; DNA: TGTGCCAGCAGTCTGGCCGCAGGAAACATTCAGTACTTC
D: TRBD2; J: TRBJ2-1; V: TRBV24-1; size: NA; CDR3: CATSGGREWSNEQFF; DNA: TGTGCCACCAGTGGCGGGCGGGAGTGGTCGAATGAGCAGTTCTTC
D: TRBD1; J: TRBJ2-1; V: TRBV5-1; size: NA; CDR3: CASSVLWTGGSNEQFF; DNA: TGCGCCAGCAGCGTCTTGTGGACAGGGGGTAGCAATGAGCAGTTCTTC
D: NA; J: TRBJ2-3; V: TRBV29-1; size: NA; CDR3: CSVAGTESTDTQYF; DNA: TGCAGCGTTGCCGGGACGGAAAGCACAGATACGCAGTATTTT
D: TRBD2; J: TRBJ2-4; V: TRBV20-1; size: NA; CDR3: CSARLTSDRQYF; DNA: TGCAGTGCTAGGTTGACTAGCGACCGACAGTACTTC
D: NA; J: TRBJ2-5; V: TRBV7-3; size: few; CDR3: CASSLTGRHQTQYF; DNA: TGTGCCAGCAGCTTAACCGGCAGGCACCAGACCCAGTACTTC
D: NA; J: TRBJ2-6; V: TRBV2; size: NA; CDR3: CASRKGGISGNVLTF; DNA: TGTGCCAGCAGGAAGGGGGGAATCTCGGGCAACGTCCTGACTTTC
D: NA; J: TRBJ1-5; V: TRBV7-2; size: NA; CDR3: CASSVGGGQPQHF; DNA: TGTGCCAGCAGCGTAGGGGGAGGGCAGCCCCAGCATTTT
D: NA; J: TRBJ1-2; V: TRBV5-4; size: NA; CDR3: CASSLDREVYGYTF; DNA: TGTGCCAGCAGCTTGGACAGGGAGGTCTATGGCTACACCTTC
D: NA; J: TRBJ2-3; V: TRBV2; size: NA; CDR3: CASRTRATDTQYF; DNA: TGTGCCAGCCGAACCCGGGCGACAGATACGCAGTATTTT
D: NA; J: TRBJ2-7; V: TRBV7-9; size: NA; CDR3: CASSLSPRIYEQYF; DNA: TGTGCCAGCAGCTTGTCCCCTAGAATCTACGAGCAGTACTTC
D: TRBD2; J: TRBJ2-7; V: TRBV20-1; size: NA; CDR3: CSASWAPGRGTYEQYF; DNA: TGCAGTGCTAGTTGGGCCCCTGGGAGGGGAACCTACGAGCAGTACTTC
D: NA; J: TRBJ2-7; V: TRBV5-1; size: NA; CDR3: CAGGMRYEQYF; DNA: TGCGCCGGGGGGATGCGCTACGAGCAGTACTTC
D: TRBD1; J: TRBJ1-6; V: TRBV3-1; size: NA; CDR3: CASSHTPGQNSPLHF; DNA: TGTGCCAGCAGCCACACCCCGGGACAGAATTCACCCCTCCACTTT